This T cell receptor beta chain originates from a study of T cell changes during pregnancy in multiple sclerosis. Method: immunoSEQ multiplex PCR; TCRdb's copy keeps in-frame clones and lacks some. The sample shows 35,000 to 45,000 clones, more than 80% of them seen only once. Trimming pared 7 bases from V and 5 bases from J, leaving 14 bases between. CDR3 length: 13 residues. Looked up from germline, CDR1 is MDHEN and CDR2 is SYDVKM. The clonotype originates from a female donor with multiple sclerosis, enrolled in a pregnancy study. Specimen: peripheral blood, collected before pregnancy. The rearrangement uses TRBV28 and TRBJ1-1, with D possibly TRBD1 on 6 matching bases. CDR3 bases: TGTGCCAGCACCCCCACAGGGTGGACTGAAGCTTTCTTT. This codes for CASTPTGWTEAFF.